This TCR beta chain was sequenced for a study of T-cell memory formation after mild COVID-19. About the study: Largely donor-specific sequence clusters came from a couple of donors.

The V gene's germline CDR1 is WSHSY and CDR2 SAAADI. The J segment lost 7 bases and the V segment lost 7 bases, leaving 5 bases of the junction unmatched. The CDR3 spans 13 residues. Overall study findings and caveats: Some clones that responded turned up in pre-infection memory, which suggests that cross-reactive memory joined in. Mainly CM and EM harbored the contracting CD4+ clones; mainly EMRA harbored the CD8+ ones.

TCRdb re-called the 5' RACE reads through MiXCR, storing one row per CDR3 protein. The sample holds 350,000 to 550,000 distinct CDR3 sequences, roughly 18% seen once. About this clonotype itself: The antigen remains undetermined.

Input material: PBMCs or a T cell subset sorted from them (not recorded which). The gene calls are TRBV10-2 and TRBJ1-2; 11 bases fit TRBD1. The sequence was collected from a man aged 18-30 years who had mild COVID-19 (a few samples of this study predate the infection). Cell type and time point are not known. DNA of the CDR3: TGCGCCAGCACCCGGACAGGGGGCGGTGGCTACACCTTC. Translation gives CASTRTGGGGYTF.